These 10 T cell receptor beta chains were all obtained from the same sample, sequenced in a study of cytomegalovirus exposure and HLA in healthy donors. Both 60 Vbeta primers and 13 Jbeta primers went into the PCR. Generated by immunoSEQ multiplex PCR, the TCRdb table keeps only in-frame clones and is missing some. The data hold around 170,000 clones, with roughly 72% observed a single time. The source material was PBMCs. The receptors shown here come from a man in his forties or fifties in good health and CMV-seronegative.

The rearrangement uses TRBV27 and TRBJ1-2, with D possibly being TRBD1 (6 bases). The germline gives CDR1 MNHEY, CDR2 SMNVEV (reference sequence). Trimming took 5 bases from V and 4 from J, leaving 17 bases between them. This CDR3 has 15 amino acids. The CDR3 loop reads CASSKSGVGLYGYTF. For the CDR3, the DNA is TGTGCCAGCAGTAAATCAGGGGTCGGCCTCTATGGCTACACCTTC.

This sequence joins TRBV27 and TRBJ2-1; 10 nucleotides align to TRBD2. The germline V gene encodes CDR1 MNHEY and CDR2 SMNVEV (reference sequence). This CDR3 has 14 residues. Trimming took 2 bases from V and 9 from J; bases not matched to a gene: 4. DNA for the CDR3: TGTGCCAGCAGTTTAGGGCTAGCGGGAGTTGAGCAGTTCTTC. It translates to CASSLGLAGVEQFF.

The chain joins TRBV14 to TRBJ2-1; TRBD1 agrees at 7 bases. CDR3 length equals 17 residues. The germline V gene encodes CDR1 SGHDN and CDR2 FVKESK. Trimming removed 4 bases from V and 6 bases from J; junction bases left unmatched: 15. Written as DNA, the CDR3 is TGTGCCAGCAGCCGGGGGTTCGGACCAGGGGGATCCAATGAGCAGTTCTTC. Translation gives CASSRGFGPGGSNEQFF.

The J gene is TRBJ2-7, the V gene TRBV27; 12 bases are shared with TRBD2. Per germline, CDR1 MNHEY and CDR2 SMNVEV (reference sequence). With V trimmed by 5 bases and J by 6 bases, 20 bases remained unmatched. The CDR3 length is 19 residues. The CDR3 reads CASSPRGGSRLAGDGEQYF. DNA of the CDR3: TGTGCCAGCAGTCCCCGTGGAGGGTCTAGACTAGCGGGGGATGGCGAGCAGTACTTC.

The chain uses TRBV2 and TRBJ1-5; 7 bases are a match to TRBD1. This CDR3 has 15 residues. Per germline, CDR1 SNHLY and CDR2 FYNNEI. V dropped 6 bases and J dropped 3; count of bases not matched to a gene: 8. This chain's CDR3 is CASSDDRVYNQPQHF. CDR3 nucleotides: TGTGCCAGCAGCGACGACAGGGTATACAATCAGCCCCAGCATTTT.

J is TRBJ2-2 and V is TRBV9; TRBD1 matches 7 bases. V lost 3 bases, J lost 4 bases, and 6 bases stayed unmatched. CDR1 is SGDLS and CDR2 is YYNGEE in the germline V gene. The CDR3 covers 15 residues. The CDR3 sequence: CASSDTGVPTGELFF. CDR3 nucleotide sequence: TGTGCCAGCAGCGATACAGGGGTACCCACCGGGGAGCTGTTTTTT.

CDR3 protein: CASSFRPGNYEQYF. The CDR3 nucleotides read TGTGCCAGCAGCTTTCGACCCGGCAACTACGAGCAGTACTTC. The chain recombines TRBV5-6 with TRBJ2-5; the D is unclear. The J call may not be correct, given that the DNA end is closer to TRBJ2-7. Germline V gene data show CDR1 as SGHDT and CDR2 as YYEEEE. CDR3 length: 14 amino acids.

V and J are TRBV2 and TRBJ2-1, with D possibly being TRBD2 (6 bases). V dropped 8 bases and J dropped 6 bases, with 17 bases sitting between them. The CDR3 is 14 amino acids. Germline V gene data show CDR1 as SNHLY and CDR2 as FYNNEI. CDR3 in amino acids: CASVRSLAANEQFF. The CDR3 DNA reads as TGTGCCAGCGTTAGGAGCTTAGCGGCCAATGAGCAGTTCTTC.

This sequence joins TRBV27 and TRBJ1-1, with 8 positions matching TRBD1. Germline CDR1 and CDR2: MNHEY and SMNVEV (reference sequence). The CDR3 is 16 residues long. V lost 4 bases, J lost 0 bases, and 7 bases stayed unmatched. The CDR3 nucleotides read TGTGCCAGCAGTTGGGGGACAGGACAAATGAACACTGAAGCTTTCTTT. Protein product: CASSWGTGQMNTEAFF.

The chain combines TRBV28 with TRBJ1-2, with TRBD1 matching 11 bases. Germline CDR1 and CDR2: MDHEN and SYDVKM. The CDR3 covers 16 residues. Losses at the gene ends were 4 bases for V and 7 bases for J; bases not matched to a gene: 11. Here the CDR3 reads CASSSGQGAQPGGYTF. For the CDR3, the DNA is TGTGCCAGCAGTTCAGGACAGGGGGCCCAACCGGGTGGCTACACCTTC.